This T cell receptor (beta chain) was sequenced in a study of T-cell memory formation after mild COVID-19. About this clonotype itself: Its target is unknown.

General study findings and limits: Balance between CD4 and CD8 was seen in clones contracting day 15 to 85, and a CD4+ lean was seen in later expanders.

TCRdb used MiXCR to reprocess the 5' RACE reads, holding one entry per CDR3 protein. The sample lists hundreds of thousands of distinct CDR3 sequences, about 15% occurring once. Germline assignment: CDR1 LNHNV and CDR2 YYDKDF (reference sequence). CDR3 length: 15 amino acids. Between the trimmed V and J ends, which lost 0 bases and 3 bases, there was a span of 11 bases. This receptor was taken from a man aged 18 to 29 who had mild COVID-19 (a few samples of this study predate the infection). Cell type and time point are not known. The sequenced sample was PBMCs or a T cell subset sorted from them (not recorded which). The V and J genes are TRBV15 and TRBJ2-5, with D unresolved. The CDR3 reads CATSRDRSVKETQYF. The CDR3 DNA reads TGTGCCACCAGCAGAGATCGATCGGTCAAAGAGACCCAGTACTTC.